This entry features one T cell receptor beta chain sequence. The sample originates from a study of blood T cell repertoires in COVID-19. Whole-study context: COVID-19 samples from acute and convalescent phases originated in the United States, Italy and Spain.

This table comes from immunoSEQ multiplex PCR, and its TCRdb copy is limited to in-frame clones, with some not included. This sample has 210,000 or so clones, with about nine tenths found just once. CDR1 and CDR2 (germline): LNHDA, SQIVND (reference sequence). The CDR3 contains 14 residues. The V and J ends lost 6 bases and 5 bases respectively, with 11 bases between them. The V gene is TRBV19, the J gene TRBJ1-6; D is possibly TRBD1 (5 bases). The sample was peripheral blood. This clonotype was sampled from a man aged 35 to 55 with acute or convalescent COVID-19. CDR3 residues: CASSPTGDNSPLHF. For the CDR3, the DNA is TGTGCCAGTAGCCCGACGGGGGATAATTCACCCCTCCACTTT. Full variable domain (remainder filled in from reference TRBV19 and TRBJ1-6): DGGITQSPKYLFRKEGQNVTLSCEQNLNHDAMYWYRQDPGQGLRLIYYSQIVNDFQKGDIAEGYSVSREKKESFPLTVTSAQKNPTAFYLCASSPTGDNSPLHFGNGTRLTVT.